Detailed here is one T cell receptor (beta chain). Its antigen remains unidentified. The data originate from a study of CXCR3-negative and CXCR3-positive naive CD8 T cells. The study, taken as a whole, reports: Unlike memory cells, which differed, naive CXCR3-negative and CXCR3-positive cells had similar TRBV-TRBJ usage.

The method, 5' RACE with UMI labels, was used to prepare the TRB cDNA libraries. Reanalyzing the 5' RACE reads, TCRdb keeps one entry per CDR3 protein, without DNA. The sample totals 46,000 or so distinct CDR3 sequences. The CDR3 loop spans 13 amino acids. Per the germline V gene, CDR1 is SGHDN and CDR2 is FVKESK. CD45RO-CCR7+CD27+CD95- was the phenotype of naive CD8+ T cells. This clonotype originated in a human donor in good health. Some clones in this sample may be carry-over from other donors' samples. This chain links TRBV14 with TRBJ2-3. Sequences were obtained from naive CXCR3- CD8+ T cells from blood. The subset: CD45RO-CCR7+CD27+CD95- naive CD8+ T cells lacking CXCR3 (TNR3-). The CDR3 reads CASSQLKADTQYF.